Shown below are 30 T cell receptor beta chains from a single sample sequenced in a study of tumor-infiltrating lymphocytes in glioblastoma multiforme. Multiple V-beta primers and a C-beta primer amplified TCRB from RNA. TCRdb processed the multiplex PCR reads anew with MiXCR; each CDR3 protein has one entry. The sample shows 25,000 to 40,000 distinct CDR3 sequences, 61% of them seen only once. Sequencing input: brain tumor tissue. The source of these receptors is a male donor with glioblastoma.

Of note for this clonotype: At one end the junction does not follow the germline gene, possibly because of a read error. The J gene is TRBJ2-2, the V gene TRBV6-6, with a weak D call TRBD2 (5 bases). The germline V gene has CDR1 MNHNY and CDR2 SVGAGI (reference sequence). This CDR3 has 14 amino acids. CDR3 protein: CASRRAQNTGELFF. CDR3 DNA: TGTGCCAGCAGGCGTGCCCAGAACACCGGGGAACTGTTTTTT.

This clonotype appeared a single time. V is TRBV6-1 and J is TRBJ2-7; a possible D gene is TRBD1 (7 bases). CDR3 length: 15 amino acids. V gave up 6 bases and J gave up 5 bases, with 20 bases separating them. Germline values: CDR1 MNHNS, CDR2 SASEGT. The CDR3 loop reads CASRRGGTDTHEQYF. The CDR3 region has the DNA TGTGCCAGCAGACGAGGGGGGACAGATACCCACGAGCAGTACTTC.

This clonotype came up a few times. The rearrangement joins TRBV11-3 to TRBJ2-1, with 12 bases aligning to TRBD2. The CDR3 extends over 15 amino acids. CDR1 and CDR2 (germline): SGHNT, YENEEA. With V trimmed by 5 bases and J by 10 bases, 9 bases remained unmatched. CDR3 in amino acids: CASSPGTSGSEEQFF. Here the CDR3 DNA reads TGTGCCAGCAGCCCCGGGACTAGCGGGTCTGAGGAGCAGTTCTTC.

This chain connects TRBV4-1 to TRBJ2-1, with D perhaps matching TRBD1 (5 bases). Germline lookup yields CDR1 MGHRA and CDR2 YSYEKL. The CDR3 is made up of 12 amino acids. The CDR3 coding sequence is TGCGTCATCAGCCATCCGACAGATGCGCAGTTCTTC. Its translation is CVISHPTDAQFF.

Notes on this clonotype: Because the CDR3 is missing its conserved closing phenylalanine or tryptophan, this is likely a read error. The chain is built from TRBV29-1 and TRBJ1-3, with 8 bases lining up with TRBD1. The germline V gene has CDR1 SQVTM and CDR2 ANQGSEA. The J segment lost 2 bases and the V segment lost 7 bases, leaving 10 bases of the junction unmatched. The CDR3 is 15 residues long. The CDR3 coding sequence is TGCAGCGCTAGGACAGGGCGCTACGCTGGAAACACCATATATTCT. It is translated as CSARTGRYAGNTIYS.

Concerning this clonotype itself: A junction boundary mismatches the germline segment, possibly from a read error. The chain uses TRBV10-1 and TRBJ2-5, with TRBD1 as a possible D gene (5 bases). From germline, CDR1 is WNHNN and CDR2 SYGVQD (reference sequence). The CDR3 is 15 amino acids. CDR3 in amino acids: CASGEVRGGVEAQYF. In nucleotides, the CDR3 is TGCGCCAGCGGTGAGGTTAGGGGCGGAGTAGAGGCCCAGTACTTC.

This clonotype has at least ten counts. The CDR3 is CSVATGESSYNEQFF. CDR3 in DNA: TGCAGCGTTGCCACAGGGGAGAGCTCCTACAATGAGCAGTTCTTC. The V and J genes are TRBV29-1 and TRBJ2-1; TRBD1 matches 7 bases. V dropped 4 bases and J dropped 0; count of bases not matched to a gene: 6. Germline CDR1 and CDR2: SQVTM and ANQGSEA. The CDR3 is 15 amino acids.

Only one count was recorded for this clonotype. The chain joins TRBV19 to TRBJ2-3; D ambiguous. Germline V CDR1 and CDR2: LNHDA, SQIVND (reference sequence). CDR3 length: 14 amino acids. V was shortened by 5 bases and J by 3 bases, with 12 bases between the two germline ends. This CDR3 is CASSVGGFTDTQYF. Written as DNA, the CDR3 is TGTGCCAGTAGTGTTGGCGGATTTACAGATACGCAGTATTTT.

This clonotype was counted at least ten times. The rearrangement joins TRBV24-1 to TRBJ2-2; TRBD2 might be the D (5 bases). The CDR3 runs 17 residues. In germline, CDR1 is KGHDR, CDR2 SFDVKD. Trimming took 3 bases from V and 6 from J, leaving 19 bases between them. The CDR3 DNA reads as TGTGCCACCAGTGATGCACCCACGCTAGCCGGTCCCGGGGAGCTGTTTTTT. Protein sequence: CATSDAPTLAGPGELFF.

Note on this clonotype: The junction shows a germline mismatch at one end, possibly a read error. This sequence joins TRBV5-6 and TRBJ2-1; D not resolved. The CDR3 is 13 residues long. Germline CDR1 reads SGHDT; CDR2 reads YYEEEE. CDR3 DNA: TGTGCCAGCAGCTACGTTGCCTATAATGAGCAGTCCTTC. It translates to CASSYVAYNEQSF.

V and J are TRBV11-2 and TRBJ2-2; D gene ambiguous. V lost 0 bases to trimming and J lost 8 bases, with 13 bases between them. There are 15 residues in the CDR3. Germline lookup yields CDR1 SGHAT and CDR2 FQNNGV. Written as DNA, the CDR3 is TGTGCCAGCAGCTTAGATCGGGCAGCGTCGGGGGAGCTGTTTTTT. It specifies CASSLDRAASGELFF.

Notes on this clonotype: A much larger clone lies one base from this, so it may be a read error. This CDR3 fails to terminate in the conserved phenylalanine or tryptophan, so it likely reflects a read error. The chain is built from TRBV5-1 and TRBJ2-5; D gene unclear. The V gene's germline CDR1 is SGHRS and CDR2 YFSETQ. V was clipped by 0 bases and J by 3 bases, with 12 bases between them. CDR3 length: 15 residues. CDR3 nucleotide sequence: TGCGCCAGCAGCTTGGAGCCCCATCGGGAAGAGACCCAGTACCTC. It translates to CASSLEPHREETQYL.

This chain uses TRBV20-1 with TRBJ1-5; perhaps TRBD1 as D (6 bases). Between the trimmed V and J ends, which lost 7 bases and 2 bases, there was a span of 18 bases. CDR1 and CDR2 (germline): DFQATT, SNEGSKA (reference sequence). This CDR3 is 15 amino acids long. This CDR3 reads CSVRDTGFGNQPQHF. CDR3 DNA: TGCAGTGTTAGGGATACAGGGTTTGGCAATCAGCCCCAGCATTTT.

A word on this clonotype: With a much larger clone just one base away, this may be a read error. The chain combines TRBV11-3 with TRBJ2-5; 9 bases agree with TRBD2. This CDR3 region has 14 residues. Germline CDR1 and CDR2: SGHNT and YENEEA. The trim removed 6 bases at V and 4 bases at J, leaving 6 bases unmatched. This chain's CDR3 is CASRRGRASETQYF. The CDR3 DNA reads TGTGCCAGCAGGCGCGGGAGGGCCTCAGAGACCCAGTACTTC.

This clonotype has only a few counts. In DNA form, the CDR3 reads TGTGCCAGCAGTTCCCGGACCAGCAATCAGCCCCAGCATTTT. Its translation: CASSSRTSNQPQHF. The chain joins TRBV12-3 or TRBV12-4 to TRBJ1-5, with D unclear. V lost 4 bases and J 1 base, leaving 8 bases between the germline ends. This CDR3 has 14 residues.

The table lists this clonotype with many counts. This rearrangement joins TRBV12-3 or TRBV12-4 to TRBJ1-1, with D perhaps TRBD1 (6 bases). V dropped 7 bases and J dropped 1 base, with 13 bases sitting between them. There are 14 residues in the CDR3. The DNA for the CDR3 is TGTGCCAGCACCGAACAAGGGGGGAACACTGAAGCTTTCTTT. Amino acid sequence: CASTEQGGNTEAFF.

The chain carries TRBV28 and TRBJ1-4; 7 bases are a match to TRBD1. J gave up 5 bases and V 3 bases, and 3 bases lay outside the gene matches. Germline assignment: CDR1 MDHEN and CDR2 SYDVKM. The CDR3 has 14 residues. DNA for the CDR3: TGTGCCAGCAGTTTTGCACAGGGGAATGAAAAACTGTTTTTT. This encodes CASSFAQGNEKLFF.

This clonotype has at least ten counts. The chain recombines TRBV5-6 with TRBJ2-7, with TRBD1 matching 7 bases. V shed 2 bases, J shed 9 bases, and the junction held 14 bases outside the gene matches. The CDR3 is made up of 15 amino acids. Germline V CDR1 and CDR2: SGHDT, YYEEEE. CDR3 DNA sequence: TGTGCCAGCAGCTTAGTCCGGGACAGACAAATCGGGCAGTACTTC. Translating gives CASSLVRDRQIGQYF.

This clonotype was seen once. The junction departs from germline at one end; a sequencing error may be responsible. The chain couples TRBV6-5 to TRBJ2-7; unclear D gene. This CDR3 has 13 residues. Looked up from germline, CDR1 is MNHEY and CDR2 is SVGAGI. The DNA of the CDR3 is TGTGCCAGCAGTTACGTCGGGTTCGACGAGCAATACTTC. Translation gives CASSYVGFDEQYF.

Details on this clonotype: This may come from a read error, since a much larger clone is one base off. The chain employs TRBV5-1 and TRBJ2-3; weak D call: TRBD1 (6 bases). Germline-derived CDR1 and CDR2 are SGHRS and YFSETQ. The CDR3 contains 14 residues. CDR3 in DNA: TGCGCCAACAGCGTCGGACAGAGCACAGATACGCAGTATTTT. Protein product: CANSVGQSTDTQYF. Complete variable domain (other parts from reference TRBV5-1 and TRBJ2-3): KAGVTQTPRYLIKTRGQQVTLSCSPISGHRSVSWYQQTPGQGLQFLFEYFSETQRNKGNFPGRFSGRQFSNSRSEMNVSTLELGDSALYLCANSVGQSTDTQYFGPGTRLTVL.

This clonotype was observed a handful of times. An end of the junction does not agree with germline; a read error may underlie this. V and J are TRBV7-8 and TRBJ2-7; the D gene is possibly TRBD1 (6 bases). CDR3 length equals 16 residues. From germline, CDR1 is SGHVS and CDR2 FQNEAQ. In DNA, the CDR3 is TGTGCCAGCAGCTTCAAACAGGGTTTGGTCGACTACGATCAGTACTTC. This translates into CASSFKQGLVDYDQYF.

As for this clonotype: With a much larger clone just one base away, this may be a read error. The final CDR3 position lacks the conserved phenylalanine or tryptophan, pointing to a likely read error. This chain links TRBV7-9 with TRBJ1-5, with TRBD1 matching 12 bases. CDR1 is SEHNR, CDR2 FQNEAQ, per germline (reference sequence). The junction had 3 bases not matched to a gene; V was cut back by 4 bases and J by 5 bases. The CDR3 loop spans 15 amino acids. CDR3 residues: CASSSGQGAHQPQHL. In nucleotides, the CDR3 is TGTGCCAGCAGCTCGGGACAGGGGGCCCATCAGCCCCAGCATCTT.

A note on this clonotype: Mismatch with germline at one junction end may stem from a read error. The CDR3 loop reads CASSLRTGNNQPQRF. Here the CDR3 DNA reads TGTGCCAGCAGTTTGCGGACCGGCAACAATCAGCCCCAGCGTTTT. This sequence joins TRBV28 and TRBJ1-5; no clear D. CDR1 and CDR2 from the germline V gene are MDHEN and SYDVKM. This CDR3 is built from 15 residues.

About this clonotype: A much larger clone is a single base away; this may be a read error. The chain is built from TRBV14 and TRBJ2-6; weak D call: TRBD1 (6 bases). The CDR3 has 17 residues. The germline V gene has CDR1 SGHDN and CDR2 FVKESK. V dropped 4 bases and J dropped 0 bases, with 13 bases sitting between them. DNA for the CDR3: TGTGCCAGCAGCCCGCGACAGGAAACCTCTGGGGCCAACGTCCTGACTTTC. As protein: CASSPRQETSGANVLTF.

Concerning this clonotype: One end of the junction varies from germline; a read error may be responsible. The chain carries TRBV29-1 and TRBJ2-5; TRBD1 aligns across 7 bases. Germline V CDR1 and CDR2: SQVTM, ANQGSEA. This CDR3 has 12 amino acids. The CDR3 spells CSVQGIGETQYF. CDR3 sequence (DNA): TGCAGCGTACAGGGGATTGGGGAGACACAGTACTTC.

About this clonotype itself: No DNA is shown, since the ends of the CDR3 on it are uncertain; the CDR3 is the one TCRdb lists. This sequence joins TRBV4-2 and TRBJ2-3; the table's D call TRBD2 went unverified against the DNA. From its first to its last residue, the CDR3 has 17 amino acids. Germline CDR1 LGHNA, CDR2 YNFKEQ. CDR3: CASSHEWAGGTTDTQFF.

On this clonotype: Its ends do not fully match the called genes, so a read error is possible. The chain couples TRBV10-1 to TRBJ2-3; D is perhaps TRBD2 (6 bases). The germline V gene has CDR1 WNHNN and CDR2 SYGVQD (reference sequence). The CDR3 runs 17 residues. The CDR3 sequence is CAGSATLRGSSTDTQYF. In nucleotides, the CDR3 is TGCGCCGGCAGTGCCACTCTCCGGGGGTCAAGCACAGATACGCAGTATTTT.

With regard to this clonotype: Germline and junction disagree at one end, which may indicate a read error. The CDR3 DNA sequence: TGCGGTGCCTACTACTACGGGCAGTACTTC. This encodes CGAYYYGQYF. The genes are TRBV20-1 and TRBJ2-7; no clear D. The CDR3 sequence is 10 residues long. Germline CDR1 is DFQATT and CDR2 is SNEGSKA (reference sequence).

The chain links TRBV30 to TRBJ1-1, with D unclear. This CDR3 has 13 residues. Germline-derived CDR1 and CDR2 are GTSNPN and SVGIG (reference sequence). V lost 5 bases to trimming and J lost 1 base, with 11 bases between them. As DNA, the CDR3 is TGTGCCTGGTGTCCGGGAACGAACACTGAAGCTTTCTTT. It is translated as CAWCPGTNTEAFF.

This clonotype was seen repeatedly, ten times or more. This sequence joins TRBV12-3 or TRBV12-4 and TRBJ1-3, with D perhaps matching TRBD1 (5 bases). The CDR3 loop spans 15 amino acids. Trimming cost V 1 base and J 1 base, with 8 bases left between them. CDR3 residues: CASSLVTGSGNTIYF. The CDR3 region has the DNA TGTGCCAGCAGTTTAGTCACAGGTTCTGGAAACACCATATATTTT.